The clone carrying this T cell receptor (beta chain) was seen at least ten times. V lost 6 bases and J 2 bases, leaving 14 bases between the germline ends. The germline CDR1 and CDR2 sequences are MNHEY and SVGEGT. The CDR3 is 15 residues long. The data were taken from a study of human T cells and chemical hapten exposure. TCRdb used MiXCR to reprocess the RACE reads, holding one entry per CDR3 protein. Of a few hundred thousand distinct CDR3 sequences in the sample, around 5% were seen once. The time point denotes: patch test 1, 2 weeks after DPC sensitization. Noted treatment: therapeutic diphenylcyclopropenone sensitization with weekly scalp DPC.

The sequencing used whole blood, collected in connection with sensitization to the hapten diphenylcyclopropenone (DPC). This chain joins TRBV6-2 or TRBV6-3 and TRBJ1-5, with no clear D. This clonotype was obtained from a woman in her forties or fifties with alopecia areata. Some clones in this sample may be carry-over from other donors' samples. The CDR3 DNA follows: TGTGCCAGCAGCGGGGAACAGACACGCAATCAGCCCCAGCATTTT. This sequence encodes CASSGEQTRNQPQHF.